Listed here are 21 T cell receptor beta chains from one sample, sequenced in a study of CD8+CD57+ T cells in acquired aplastic anemia. TCR beta VDJ and CDR3 profiling used genomic DNA as template. Each CDR3 protein gets one entry after TCRdb re-called the reads with MiXCR. The table has some 130,000 distinct CDR3 sequences, around two fifths seen once; the top ten hold less than 8.5%. Specimen: sorted CD4+, CD8+, or CD8+CD57+ T cells (not recorded which) from PBMCs. All receptors come from a human donor in good health, serving as a control.

This clonotype was recorded at least ten times. The rearrangement uses TRBV2 and TRBJ2-7; the D gene is possibly TRBD2 (5 bases). V was shortened by 7 bases and J by 6 bases, with 16 bases between the two germline ends. This CDR3 has 13 amino acids. Germline CDR1 is SNHLY and CDR2 is FYNNEI. The CDR3 is CASKAGSPAEQYF. The CDR3 DNA follows: TGTGCCAGCAAGGCGGGTTCGCCCGCCGAGCAGTACTTC.

In its sample, this clonotype was seen many times. The rearrangement joins TRBV30 to TRBJ1-3; 7 bases are a match to TRBD1. The length of the CDR3 is 14 residues. J was trimmed by 1 base and V by 2 bases; bases with no gene match: 2. Germline CDR1 reads GTSNPN; CDR2 reads SVGIG (reference sequence). CDR3 DNA: TGTGCCTGGAGTACGACAGGGTCTGGAAACACCATATATTTT. It specifies CAWSTTGSGNTIYF.

The table lists this clonotype with a few counts. A read error may explain this, as a much larger clone is one base away. This chain links TRBV11-2 with TRBJ2-7; D not resolved. Germline V gene data show CDR1 as SGHAT and CDR2 as FQNNGV. CDR3 length: 15 residues. The CDR3 DNA reads TGTGCCAGCAGCTTAGATCCAGGCCGTGCCTACGAGCGGTACTTC. Its translation is CASSLDPGRAYERYF.

The chain joins TRBV7-9 to TRBJ2-7; D call uncertain. CDR1 and CDR2 from the germline V gene are SEHNR and FQNEAQ (reference sequence). The V end lost 8 bases, the J end lost 0 bases, and 11 bases lay between the germline ends. The CDR3 loop spans 13 amino acids. CDR3 loop: CASRQSSSYEQYF. The CDR3 DNA follows: TGTGCCAGCCGGCAGTCGAGCTCCTACGAGCAGTACTTC.

This rearrangement joins TRBV3-1 to TRBJ2-1, with a weak D call TRBD1 (6 bases). The CDR3 is 15 amino acids. V was trimmed by 5 bases and J by 6 bases, leaving 17 bases between them. CDR1 LGHDT and CDR2 YNNKEL come from the germline V gene (reference sequence). CDR3 region: CASSSDRSRGNEQFF. The CDR3 bases are TGTGCCAGCAGCTCCGACAGGTCGCGAGGCAATGAGCAGTTCTTC.

This clonotype was counted only a few times. J is TRBJ1-5 and V is TRBV5-8; D is ambiguous. The CDR3 is made up of 14 amino acids. The germline V gene has CDR1 SGHTS and CDR2 YDEGEE. The V end lost 3 bases, the J end lost 1 base, and 8 bases lay between the germline ends. Written as DNA, the CDR3 is TGTGCCAGCAGCTCCACGTCGAGCAATCAGCCCCAGCATTTT. This codes for CASSSTSSNQPQHF.

This chain joins TRBV29-1 and TRBJ2-1; TRBD2 agrees at 7 bases. J was trimmed by 9 bases and V by 4 bases; bases with no gene match: 9. Germline CDR1 is SQVTM and CDR2 is ANQGSEA. The CDR3 spans 13 residues. Written as DNA, the CDR3 is TGCAGCGTTGTTGCACTAGCGAGAGGTGAGCAGTTCTTC. Residues: CSVVALARGEQFF.

This clonotype was observed many times. The V gene is TRBV7-2, the J gene TRBJ2-7, with 7 positions matching TRBD2. Losses at the gene ends were 4 bases for V and 3 bases for J; bases not matched to a gene: 6. Germline lookup yields CDR1 SGHTA and CDR2 FQGNSA. This CDR3 spans 14 amino acids. The CDR3 nucleotides are TGTGCCAGCAGCTCTGCGGGAGCAAACTACGAGCAGTACTTC. Translating gives CASSSAGANYEQYF.

This clonotype came up a few times. Being one base from a much bigger clone, this may be a read error. The chain uses TRBV12-3 or TRBV12-4 and TRBJ2-3; the D gene is possibly TRBD2 (5 bases). Trimming stripped 5 bases from V and 7 bases from J, with 16 bases between. The CDR3 covers 14 residues. CDR3 DNA sequence: TGTGCCAGCAGTCCCTATAGCGCGGGCTATACGCAGTATTTT. It codes for CASSPYSAGYTQYF.

There are many counts of this clonotype. The rearrangement joins TRBV7-9 to TRBJ2-7; 11 bases are a match to TRBD1. Trimming took 3 bases from V and 7 from J; bases not matched to a gene: 8. The CDR3 has 15 amino acids. The germline V gene has CDR1 SEHNR and CDR2 FQNEAQ (reference sequence). The CDR3 nucleotides read TGTGCCAGCAGCTTTGAGGACAGGGGGCCTAAAGAGCAGTACTTC. Amino acids: CASSFEDRGPKEQYF.

This clonotype was detected many times. The chain uses TRBV19 and TRBJ2-7; 12 bases are a match to TRBD2. V gave up 11 bases and J gave up 0 bases; unmatched junction bases: 8. Germline V CDR1 and CDR2: LNHDA, SQIVND (reference sequence). The CDR3 has 15 amino acids. The CDR3 DNA sequence: TGTGCCTCCCAAGAGACTAGCGGGAGCTCCTACGAGCAGTACTTC. This codes for CASQETSGSSYEQYF.

This chain links TRBV5-6 with TRBJ2-1; D might be TRBD1 or TRBD2, each matching 6 bases. The CDR3 covers 14 residues. V lost 3 bases and J lost 7, with 14 bases in between. Looked up from germline, CDR1 is SGHDT and CDR2 is YYEEEE. The CDR3 protein is CASSSHPGANEQFF. CDR3 DNA sequence: TGTGCCAGCAGCTCCCACCCGGGGGCTAATGAGCAGTTCTTC.

This sequence joins TRBV19 and TRBJ2-7; D might be TRBD2 (7 bases). This CDR3 comprises 12 residues. Between the trimmed V and J ends, which lost 8 bases and 7 bases, there was a span of 15 bases. Germline V CDR1 and CDR2: LNHDA, SQIVND (reference sequence). CDR3 sequence: CASAKGGEEQYF. The CDR3 DNA reads as TGTGCCAGTGCTAAGGGGGGGGAAGAGCAGTACTTC.

This clonotype was seen a handful of times. The V and J genes are TRBV29-1 and TRBJ2-7; the D call may be TRBD1 or TRBD2 (5 bases each). Germline CDR1 is SQVTM and CDR2 is ANQGSEA. This CDR3 contains 15 residues. Trimming took 0 bases from V and 0 from J, leaving 12 bases between them. This CDR3 reads CSVEDVGVFSYEQYF. The CDR3 nucleotides read TGCAGCGTTGAAGATGTGGGGGTTTTCTCCTACGAGCAGTACTTC.

This chain connects TRBV7-9 to TRBJ2-5, with 11 bases fitting TRBD2. The CDR3 has 14 amino acids. Per germline, CDR1 SEHNR and CDR2 FQNEAQ (reference sequence). Germline trimming cut 3 bases from V and 4 bases from J; bases unmatched to any gene: 1. CDR3 DNA sequence: TGTGCCAGCAGCTTTAGCGGGGGGGGAGAGACCCAGTACTTC. Translation: CASSFSGGGETQYF.

Ten or more counts support this clonotype. This chain uses TRBV2 with TRBJ2-3; D perhaps matches TRBD1 (6 bases). Germline V gene sequence: CDR1 SNHLY, CDR2 FYNNEI. The CDR3 has 19 residues. V lost 2 bases, J lost 1 base, and 22 bases lay in between. CDR3 amino acids: CASSELVYGGIRGTDTQYF. The CDR3 bases are TGTGCCAGCAGTGAACTGGTTTATGGGGGCATCCGGGGCACAGATACGCAGTATTTT.

This clonotype has at least ten counts. The chain links TRBV5-1 to TRBJ2-1; 14 bases agree with TRBD2. The germline gives CDR1 SGHRS, CDR2 YFSETQ. This CDR3 region has 15 residues. V gave up 4 bases and J gave up 7 bases; unmatched junction bases: 4. The DNA for the CDR3 is TGCGCCAGCAGCCGACTAGCGGGGGGGACGAATGAGCAGTTCTTC. Protein: CASSRLAGGTNEQFF.

The rearrangement links TRBV2 to TRBJ1-2, with 9 nucleotides matching TRBD1. The CDR3 has 14 amino acids. J gave up 4 bases and V 4 bases, and 4 bases lay outside the gene matches. CDR1 is SNHLY and CDR2 is FYNNEI in the germline V gene. The CDR3 DNA follows: TGTGCCAGCAGTGGTCGGGGACAGGGCTATGGCTACACCTTC. This gives the protein CASSGRGQGYGYTF.

This chain links TRBV12-5 with TRBJ1-2, with D possibly TRBD1 on 6 matching bases. Trimming cost V 2 bases and J 3 bases, with 19 bases left between them. The CDR3 sequence is 17 residues long. Per the germline V gene, CDR1 is LGHNT and CDR2 is FRNRAP. The CDR3 reads CASGLWAGGPRDYGYTF. The CDR3 DNA reads as TGTGCTAGTGGTTTGTGGGCGGGGGGCCCTCGGGACTATGGCTACACCTTC.

For this clonotype: At one boundary the junction diverges from the germline segment, which might be a read error. The V call is TRBV10-3, the J call TRBJ2-2, with 7 bases aligning to TRBD2. The CDR3 length is 14 residues. From germline, CDR1 is ENHRY and CDR2 SYGVKD. CDR3 bases: TGTGCCAGCAGTGAGGGAGGGAGGGCCGGGGAGCTGTTTTTT. It is translated as CASSEGGRAGELFF.

The J gene is TRBJ1-2, the V gene TRBV25-1; TRBD1 aligns across 9 bases. This CDR3 region has 17 residues. V gave up 0 bases and J gave up 4 bases; unmatched junction bases: 9. Germline assignment: CDR1 MGHDK and CDR2 SYGVNS. The CDR3 spells CASSEYNSGTGFYGYTF. The DNA for the CDR3 is TGTGCCAGCAGTGAATACAATTCCGGGACAGGGTTCTATGGCTACACCTTC.